The clone carrying this T cell receptor beta chain was picked up a small number of times. This specimen comes from a study of T-cell reconstitution after alpha-beta-depleted transplantation in children. The TCRbeta library incorporated unique molecular identifiers. TCRdb called the PCR reads again in MiXCR, with one record for every CDR3 protein. The sample has 200,000 to 300,000 distinct CDR3 sequences, approximately 12% seen once. Trimming took 3 bases from V and 4 from J; bases not matched to a gene: 8. This CDR3 has 18 residues. Germline values: CDR1 SGHAT, CDR2 FQDESV (reference sequence). This sequence was found in a human donor who donated a stem cell graft to a child with acute lymphoblastic leukemia. The chain is built from TRBV11-1 and TRBJ2-1; 14 nucleotides match TRBD2. Sequenced material: PBMCs from the stem cell graft donor, taken from the stem cell graft. CDR3 DNA: TGTGCCAGCAGCTTTACCACGTGGACTAGCGGGGGGTACAATGAGCAGTTCTTC. This encodes CASSFTTWTSGGYNEQFF.